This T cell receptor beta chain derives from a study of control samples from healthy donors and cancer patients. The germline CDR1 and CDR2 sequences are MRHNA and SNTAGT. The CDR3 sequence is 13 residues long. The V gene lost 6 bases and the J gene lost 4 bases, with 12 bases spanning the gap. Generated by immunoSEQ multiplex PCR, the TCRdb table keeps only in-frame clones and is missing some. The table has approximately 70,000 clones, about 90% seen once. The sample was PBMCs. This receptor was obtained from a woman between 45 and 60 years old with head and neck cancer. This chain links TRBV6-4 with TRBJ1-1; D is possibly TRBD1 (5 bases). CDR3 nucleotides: TGTGCCAGCAGCCTCAGAAGGGGCACTGAAGCTTTCTTT. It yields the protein CASSLRRGTEAFF.